This TCR beta chain is drawn from a study of T cell responses to AZD1222 COVID-19 vaccine. Study findings and constraints: Nearly half of unique spike-specific TCRs reportedly avoided B.1.351 and B.1.1.7 mutated regions. At study baseline, merely several AZD1222 recipients were seropositive. Researchers report vaccine-associated CD4 TCRs spanning spike, with dominance at 160-218 and 743-854. Donors skewed white British and female; clonal diversity was possibly underestimated.

For this clone: What it binds is not known.

Some clones are missing from TCRdb's copy, which holds only in-frame ones; the method was immunoSEQ multiplex PCR. This table has approximately 110,000 clones, about 90% appearing once. The clonotype originates from an adult who received the AZD1222 COVID-19 vaccine. The source was peripheral blood, collected 28 days after the second AZD1222 dose.

The CDR3: CASSIISSRAYEQYF. The CDR3 nucleotides read TGTGCCAGCAGTATCATCTCCAGCAGGGCCTACGAGCAGTACTTC. V gene TRBV27 combines with J gene TRBJ2-7, with a possible D match to TRBD1 (5 bases). The CDR3 contains 15 residues. V was pared by 5 bases and J by 2 bases, with 16 bases between. CDR1 and CDR2 (germline): MNHEY, SMNVEV (reference sequence).